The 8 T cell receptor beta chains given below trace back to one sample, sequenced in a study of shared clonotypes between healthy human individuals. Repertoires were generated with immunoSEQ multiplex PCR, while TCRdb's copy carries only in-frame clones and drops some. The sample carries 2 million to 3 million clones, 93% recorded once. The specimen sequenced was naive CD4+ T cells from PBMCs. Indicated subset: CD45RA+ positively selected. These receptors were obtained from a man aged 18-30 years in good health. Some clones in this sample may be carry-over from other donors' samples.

The CDR3 sequence is CASSTVEKSLENSYEQYF. The CDR3 nucleotides read TGTGCCAGCAGCACGGTCGAAAAGTCCCTAGAGAATTCCTACGAGCAGTACTTC. V is TRBV21-1 and J is TRBJ2-7; no check of the table's D call, TRBD2, against the DNA was made. TRBV21-1 is classified as a pseudogene. This CDR3 comprises 18 residues.

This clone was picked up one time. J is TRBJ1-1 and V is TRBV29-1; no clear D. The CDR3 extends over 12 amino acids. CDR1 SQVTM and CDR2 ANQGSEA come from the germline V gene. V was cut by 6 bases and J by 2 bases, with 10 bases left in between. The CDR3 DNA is TGCAGCGTCTGTAGGTCAAACACTGAAGCTTTCTTT. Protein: CSVCRSNTEAFF. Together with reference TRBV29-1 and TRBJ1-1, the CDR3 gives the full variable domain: SAVISQKPSRDICQRGTSLTIQCQVDSQVTMMFWYRQQPGQSLTLIATANQGSEATYESGFVIDKFPISRPNLTFSTLTVSNMSPEDSSIYLCSVCRSNTEAFFGQGTRLTVV.

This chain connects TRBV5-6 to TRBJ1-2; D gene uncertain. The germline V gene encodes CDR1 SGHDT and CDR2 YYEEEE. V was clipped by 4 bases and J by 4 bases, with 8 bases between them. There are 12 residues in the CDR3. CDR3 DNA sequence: TGTGCCAGCAGCCCCGGGGTCTATGGCTACACCTTC. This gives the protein CASSPGVYGYTF.

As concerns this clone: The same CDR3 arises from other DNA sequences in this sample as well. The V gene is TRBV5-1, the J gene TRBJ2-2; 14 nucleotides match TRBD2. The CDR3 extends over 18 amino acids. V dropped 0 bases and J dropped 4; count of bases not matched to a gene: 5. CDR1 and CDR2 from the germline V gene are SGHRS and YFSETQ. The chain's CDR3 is CASSLGLAGGPVTGELFF. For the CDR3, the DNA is TGCGCCAGCAGCTTGGGACTAGCGGGAGGGCCGGTCACCGGGGAGCTGTTTTTT.

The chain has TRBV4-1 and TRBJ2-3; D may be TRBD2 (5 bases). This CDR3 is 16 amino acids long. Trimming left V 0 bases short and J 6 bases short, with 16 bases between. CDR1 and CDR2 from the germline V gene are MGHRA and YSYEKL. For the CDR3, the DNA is TGCGCCAGCAGCCAAGAACCGGGGAACTACTGGGATACGCAGTATTTT. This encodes CASSQEPGNYWDTQYF.

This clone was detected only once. The CDR3 is CASSPRRAGNTIYF. As DNA, the CDR3 is TGTGCCAGCTCACCTCGGAGGGCTGGAAACACCATATATTTT. V is TRBV18 and J is TRBJ1-3; D call uncertain. The CDR3 covers 14 residues. V lost 3 bases to trimming and J lost 2 bases, with 8 bases between them. Germline-derived CDR1 and CDR2 are KGHSH and LQKENI.

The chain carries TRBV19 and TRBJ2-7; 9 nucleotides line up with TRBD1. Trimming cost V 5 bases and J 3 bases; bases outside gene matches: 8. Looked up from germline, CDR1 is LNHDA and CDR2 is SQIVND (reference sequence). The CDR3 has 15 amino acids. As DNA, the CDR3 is TGTGCCAGTAGTTCGTTCGGGACAGGGAACTACGAGCAGTACTTC. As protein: CASSSFGTGNYEQYF.

The CDR3 coding sequence is TGTGCCAGCAGCTCCTCGGTTGAGAGGGAAGCTTTCTTT. This translates into CASSSSVEREAFF. This chain connects TRBV7-2 to TRBJ1-1; no reliable D call. Germline CDR1 is SGHTA and CDR2 is FQGNSA. Trimming cost V 4 bases and J 8 bases, with 14 bases left between them. The CDR3 extends over 13 amino acids.